Here is one T cell receptor beta chain with its context. Clones were sequenced by immunoSEQ multiplex PCR, and TCRdb holds only the in-frame ones, with some missing. This table holds about 72,000 clones, 91% found once. CDR1 is SGDLS, CDR2 YYNGEE, per germline. The CDR3 is 16 amino acids. J gave up 6 bases and V 0 bases, and 11 bases lay outside the gene matches. These data come from a study of T cell changes during pregnancy in multiple sclerosis. This specimen was peripheral blood, taken in the third trimester of pregnancy. The chain employs TRBV9 and TRBJ2-7, with 8 bases matching TRBD1. The sequence was obtained from a female donor in good health, enrolled as a control in a pregnancy study. The CDR3 reads CASSVDIRDRNSEQYF. Here the CDR3 DNA reads TGTGCCAGCAGCGTAGATATTAGGGACAGGAATTCCGAGCAGTACTTC.